The rows below give T cell receptor beta chains drawn from one sample of a study of T cells in Graves' hyperthyroidism and ophthalmopathy. TCRdb re-called the multiplex PCR reads through MiXCR, storing one row per CDR3 protein. The table lists about 380,000 distinct CDR3 sequences, roughly 15% of them singletons. Source material: blood. The receptors here all came from a woman in her thirties with Graves' ophthalmopathy. CDR3s include the opening cysteine and the closing phenylalanine or tryptophan. D genes are given only for firm matches. Rows may omit the clone size; those that give it use once, few, many or a size class.

D	size	V	J	CDR3	DNA
.	many	TRBV6-1	TRBJ1-2	CASGETYNYGYTF	TGTGCCAGCGGCGAAACCTACAACTATGGCTACACCTTC
.	few	TRBV6-5	TRBJ1-2	CASSYKPQGAGTYGYTF	TGTGCCAGCAGTTACAAACCACAGGGAGCGGGAACCTATGGCTACACCTTC
.	many	TRBV12-3/TRBV12-4	TRBJ1-5	CASTDYSNQPQHF	TGTGCCAGCACAGATTATAGCAATCAGCCCCAGCATTTT
TRBD2	many	TRBV11-3	TRBJ2-1	CASLRGVTSGGSGYNEQFF	TGTGCCAGCTTAAGAGGAGTAACTAGCGGGGGGTCCGGGTACAATGAGCAGTTCTTC
TRBD1	many	TRBV18	TRBJ2-7	CASSPRGTAYEQYF	TGTGCCAGCTCACCAAGAGGGACAGCCTACGAGCAGTACTTC
TRBD1	.	TRBV4-2	TRBJ1-3	CASSQAAPPPGQGNSGNTIYF	TGTGCCAGCAGCCAAGCTGCCCCGCCTCCGGGACAGGGGAATTCTGGAAACACCATATATTTT
TRBD1	few	TRBV11-2	TRBJ2-2	CASSTIGTGRELFF	TGTGCCAGCAGCACAATAGGGACAGGGAGGGAGCTGTTTTTT
.	.	TRBV7-9	TRBJ2-5	CASSLDPPETQYF	TGTGCCAGCAGCTTAGACCCGCCGGAGACCCAGTACTTC
.	many	TRBV30	TRBJ1-1	CAWSVLASGYTEAFF	TGTGCCTGGAGTGTACTAGCTTCTGGCTACACTGAAGCTTTCTTT
.	many	TRBV30	TRBJ2-1	CAWSVLPGGEQFF	TGTGCCTGGAGTGTACTCCCTGGCGGTGAGCAGTTCTTC
.	few	TRBV30	TRBJ1-3	CAWSAPGNTIYF	TGTGCCTGGAGCGCTCCGGGAAACACCATATATTTT
.	many	TRBV19	TRBJ1-1	CASSMMGGTEAFF	TGTGCCAGTAGTATGATGGGGGGGACTGAAGCTTTCTTT
.	few	TRBV7-9	TRBJ2-5	CASSPTLSTRDVGETQYF	TGTGCCAGCAGCCCAACGCTCTCTACTAGGGACGTGGGGGAGACCCAGTACTTC
.	few	TRBV6-1	TRBJ2-2	CASSEGMAAGELFF	TGTGCCAGCAGTGAGGGCATGGCGGCCGGGGAGCTGTTTTTT
.	many	TRBV20-1	TRBJ1-3	CSVPWLGFGNTIYF	TGCAGTGTGCCTTGGTTAGGCTTTGGAAACACCATATATTTT
.	many	TRBV2	TRBJ1-2	CASSEVVYGYTF	TGTGCCAGCAGTGAGGTTGTATATGGCTACACCTTC
.	many	TRBV30	TRBJ1-3	CAWSWTATFSGNTIYF	TGTGCCTGGAGTTGGACAGCGACTTTCTCTGGAAACACCATATATTTT
TRBD2	.	TRBV6-1	TRBJ2-1	CASSEFGGSFWTYNEQFF	TGTGCCAGCAGCGAGTTCGGGGGGAGCTTTTGGACCTACAATGAGCAGTTCTTC
.	many	TRBV27	TRBJ1-2	CASRTAGGARSYGYTF	TGTGCCAGCCGTACTGCCGGTGGGGCGCGGAGCTATGGCTACACCTTC
.	many	TRBV30	TRBJ2-5	CAWSRSQETQYF	TGTGCCTGGAGTCGCAGTCAAGAGACCCAGTACTTC
.	few	TRBV20-1	TRBJ1-4	CSGVLGVKLFF	TGCAGTGGGGTATTGGGAGTAAAACTGTTTTTT
.	many	TRBV20-1	TRBJ2-1	CSAREANNEQFF	TGCAGTGCTAGAGAGGCGAACAATGAGCAGTTCTTC
.	many	TRBV6-1	TRBJ1-4	CASSEPGRGKNEKLFF	TGTGCCAGCAGTGAACCTGGTCGGGGGAAGAATGAAAAACTGTTTTTT
.	many	TRBV10-1	TRBJ2-3	CASSERYQDTQYF	TGCGCCAGCAGTGAGCGGTATCAGGATACGCAGTATTTT
TRBD1	many	TRBV20-1	TRBJ2-7	CSARESIRDSDTYEQYF	TGCAGTGCTAGAGAGTCAATCCGGGACAGCGACACCTACGAGCAGTACTTC
.	many	TRBV18	TRBJ1-3	CASSPLKQTSGNTIYF	TGTGCCAGCTCACCACTTAAACAGACCTCTGGAAACACCATATATTTT
.	many	TRBV7-9	TRBJ2-3	CASSLYMGSIPDTQYF	TGTGCCAGCAGCCTATACATGGGCTCGATCCCAGATACGCAGTATTTT
.	many	TRBV20-1	TRBJ2-1	CSAGRGPLANEQFF	TGCAGTGCTGGGCGGGGGCCCTTGGCGAATGAGCAGTTCTTC
.	many	TRBV6-1	TRBJ1-5	CASSDQGGGGNQPQHF	TGTGCCAGCAGTGACCAGGGAGGGGGGGGCAATCAGCCCCAGCATTTT
.	many	TRBV9	TRBJ1-2	CASSVVDRPYGYTF	TGTGCCAGCAGCGTAGTAGACAGGCCCTATGGCTACACCTTC